This TCR beta chain comes out of a study of T-cell reconstitution after alpha-beta-depleted transplantation in children. This clonotype showed up many times. Unique molecular identifiers were incorporated during preparation of the TCRbeta library. TCRdb independently ran MiXCR on the PCR reads; one entry per CDR3 protein. The table lists 70,000 to 100,000 distinct CDR3 sequences, 12% of them singletons. V lost 4 bases and J 9 bases, leaving 10 bases between the germline ends. The V gene's germline CDR1 is MDHEN and CDR2 SYDVKM. This CDR3 has 12 amino acids. The sequences come from PBMCs from the stem cell graft donor, collected from the stem cell graft. This clonotype was obtained from a human donor who donated a stem cell graft to a child with inherited bone marrow failure. The chain employs TRBV28 and TRBJ2-1; the D gene is possibly TRBD1 (6 bases). This chain's CDR3 is CASSSTGVEQFF. CDR3 sequence (DNA): TGTGCCAGCAGTTCGACAGGCGTTGAGCAGTTCTTC. Full variable domain (missing parts from reference TRBV28 and TRBJ2-1): DVKVTQSSRYLVKRTGEKVFLECVQDMDHENMFWYRQDPGLGLRLIYFSYDVKMKEKGDIPEGYSVSREKKERFSLILESASTNQTSMYLCASSSTGVEQFFGPGTRLTVL.